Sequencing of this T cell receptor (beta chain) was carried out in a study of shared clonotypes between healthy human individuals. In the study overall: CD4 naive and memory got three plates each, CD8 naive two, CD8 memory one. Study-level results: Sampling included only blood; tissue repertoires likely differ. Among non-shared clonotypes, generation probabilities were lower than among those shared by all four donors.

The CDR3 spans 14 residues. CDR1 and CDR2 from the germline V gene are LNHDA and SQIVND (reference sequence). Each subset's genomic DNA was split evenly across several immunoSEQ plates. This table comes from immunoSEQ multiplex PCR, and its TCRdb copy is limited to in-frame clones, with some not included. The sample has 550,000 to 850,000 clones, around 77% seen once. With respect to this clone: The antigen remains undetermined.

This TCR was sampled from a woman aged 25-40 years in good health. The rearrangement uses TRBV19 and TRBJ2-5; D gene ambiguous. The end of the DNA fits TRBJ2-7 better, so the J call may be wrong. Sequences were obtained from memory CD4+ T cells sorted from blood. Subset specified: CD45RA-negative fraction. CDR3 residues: CASSIRAPPHEQYF. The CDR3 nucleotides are TGTGCCAGTAGTATAAGGGCACCTCCCCACGAGCAGTACTTC.